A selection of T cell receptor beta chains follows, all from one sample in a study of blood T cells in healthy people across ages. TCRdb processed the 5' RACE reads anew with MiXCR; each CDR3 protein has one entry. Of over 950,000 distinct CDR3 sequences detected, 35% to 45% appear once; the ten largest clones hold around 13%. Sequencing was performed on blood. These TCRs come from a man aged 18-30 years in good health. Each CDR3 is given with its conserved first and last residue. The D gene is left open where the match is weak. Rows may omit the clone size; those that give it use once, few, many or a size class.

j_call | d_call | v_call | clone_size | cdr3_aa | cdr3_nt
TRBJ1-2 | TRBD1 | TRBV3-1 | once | CASSQDLARGSHGYTF | TGTGCCAGCAGCCAAGATCTAGCCAGGGGGTCGCATGGCTACACCTTC
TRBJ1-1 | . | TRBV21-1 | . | CASTAPGDNLLNTEAFF | TGTGCCAGCACTGCCCCTGGTGACAACCTGCTGAACACTGAAGCTTTCTTT
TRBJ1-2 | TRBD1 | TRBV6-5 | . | CASSRSTGNGYTF | TGTGCCAGCAGTCGTTCGACAGGGAATGGCTACACCTTC
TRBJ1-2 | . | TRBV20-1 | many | CSASPEPNYGYTF | TGCAGTGCTAGTCCGGAGCCGAACTATGGCTACACCTTC
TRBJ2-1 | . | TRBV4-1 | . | CASSQVRLRGDERFF | TGCGCCAGCAGCCAAGTGAGGTTGAGAGGGGATGAGCGGTTCTTC
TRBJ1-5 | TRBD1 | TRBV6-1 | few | CASSVRTGGLQPQHF | TGTGCCAGCAGTGTCCGGACAGGGGGTCTTCAGCCCCAGCATTTT
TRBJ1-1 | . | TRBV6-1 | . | CASSHQQSGRLNTEAFF | TGTGCCAGCAGCCACCAACAGTCCGGACGGTTGAACACTGAAGCTTTCTTT
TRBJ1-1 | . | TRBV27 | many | CASSLSGPNTEAFF | TGCGCCAGCAGCTTGTCAGGGCCGAACACTGAAGCTTTCTTT
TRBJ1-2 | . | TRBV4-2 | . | CASSQERAYQNYGYTF | TGTGCCAGCAGCCAAGAGAGGGCATACCAGAACTATGGCTACACCTTC
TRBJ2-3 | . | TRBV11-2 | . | CASSLAGQISTDTQYF | TGTGCCAGCAGCTTAGCCGGACAGATTAGCACAGATACGCAGTATTTT
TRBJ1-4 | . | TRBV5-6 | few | CASSAKQGLNEKLFF | TGTGCCAGCAGCGCCAAGCAGGGCCTTAATGAAAAACTGTTTTTT
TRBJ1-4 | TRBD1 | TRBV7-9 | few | CASSTGTGDHEKLFF | TGTGCCAGCAGCACCGGGACAGGTGATCATGAAAAACTGTTTTTT
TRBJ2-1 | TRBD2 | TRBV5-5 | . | CASSFSGEAYNEQFF | TGTGCCAGCAGCTTTAGCGGGGAAGCCTACAATGAGCAGTTCTTC
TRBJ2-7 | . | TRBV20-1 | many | CSARDLGSSYEQYF | TGCAGTGCTAGAGATTTGGGCAGCTCCTACGAGCAGTACTTC
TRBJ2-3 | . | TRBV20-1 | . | CSDLASTDTQYF | TGCAGTGACCTGGCAAGCACAGATACGCAGTATTTT
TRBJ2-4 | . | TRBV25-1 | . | CASSEWTERDEQYF | TGTGCCAGCAGTGAATGGACAGAGAGGGATGAGCAGTACTTC
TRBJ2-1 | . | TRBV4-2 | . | CASSQAAEQFF | TGTGCCAGCAGCCAAGCGGCTGAGCAGTTCTTC
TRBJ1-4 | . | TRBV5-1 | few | CASSPDSVNEKLFF | TGCGCCAGCAGCCCCGACAGCGTTAATGAAAAACTGTTTTTT
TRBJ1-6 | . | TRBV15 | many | CATSTGPGGNSPLHF | TGTGCCACCAGCACGGGTCCCGGAGGAAATTCACCCCTCCACTTT
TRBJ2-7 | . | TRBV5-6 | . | CASSLGQNNYEQYF | TGTGCCAGCAGCTTGGGACAGAACAACTACGAGCAGTACTTC
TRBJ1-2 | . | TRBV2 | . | CASSNTHGGWGYTF | TGTGCCAGCAGCAACACTCATGGGGGTTGGGGCTACACCTTC
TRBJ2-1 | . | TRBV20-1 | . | CSAEGGLGYNEQFF | TGCAGTGCTGAGGGGGGTCTTGGGTACAATGAGCAGTTCTTC
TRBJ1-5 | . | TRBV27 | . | CASSFKGSNQPQHF | TGTGCCAGCAGTTTCAAGGGTAGCAATCAGCCCCAGCATTTT
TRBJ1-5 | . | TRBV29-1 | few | CSVGEIIGPQHF | TGTAGCGTGGGAGAGATCATTGGGCCCCAGCATTTT
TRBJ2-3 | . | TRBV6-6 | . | CASSYGRVGDTQYF | TGTGCCAGCAGTTATGGCAGGGTGGGAGATACGCAGTATTTT
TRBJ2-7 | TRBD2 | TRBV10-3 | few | CAISVSGGVSYEQYF | TGTGCCATCAGTGTTAGCGGGGGGGTCTCCTACGAGCAGTACTTC
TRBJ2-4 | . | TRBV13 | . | CASSLGEGSSDIQYF | TGTGCCAGCAGCTTAGGGGAGGGTAGTTCGGACATTCAGTACTTC
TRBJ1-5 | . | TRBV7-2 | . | CASSKQGLNQPQHF | TGTGCCAGCAGTAAACAGGGTTTGAATCAGCCCCAGCATTTT
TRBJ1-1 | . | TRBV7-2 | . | CASSVRMEAFF | TGTGCCAGCAGCGTAAGGATGGAAGCTTTCTTT
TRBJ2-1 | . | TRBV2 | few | CASISTASTDGSSYNEQFF | TGTGCCAGCATCTCAACGGCCTCCACCGACGGAAGCTCCTACAATGAGCAGTTCTTC
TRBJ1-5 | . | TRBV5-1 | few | CASSLEPGEGNQPQHF | TGCGCCAGCAGCTTGGAACCGGGGGAAGGCAATCAGCCCCAGCATTTT
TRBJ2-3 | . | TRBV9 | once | CAGSQEDADTQYF | TGTGCCGGCAGCCAGGAGGATGCAGATACGCAGTATTTT
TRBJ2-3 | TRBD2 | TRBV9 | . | CASSVGLAGANTDTQYF | TGTGCCAGCAGCGTAGGACTAGCGGGGGCCAACACAGATACGCAGTATTTT
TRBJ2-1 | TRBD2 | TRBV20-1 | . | CGARTSGVGNEQFF | TGCGGTGCTAGGACTAGCGGGGTAGGCAATGAGCAGTTCTTC
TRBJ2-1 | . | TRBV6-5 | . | CASSYEQGKKQFF | TGTGCCAGCAGTTACGAACAGGGAAAAAAGCAGTTCTTC
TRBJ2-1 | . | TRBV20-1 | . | CSANDPGINEQFF | TGCAGTGCCAACGACCCAGGGATCAATGAGCAGTTCTTC
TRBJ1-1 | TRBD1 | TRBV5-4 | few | CASSSLTGLNTEAFF | TGTGCCAGCAGCTCCTTGACAGGGCTGAACACTGAAGCTTTCTTT
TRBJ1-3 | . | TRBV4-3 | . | CAGSQQHTISGNTIYF | TGCGCCGGCAGCCAACAACACACTATCTCTGGAAACACCATATATTTT
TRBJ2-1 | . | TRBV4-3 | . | CASSQGLASSHEQFF | TGCGCCAGCAGCCAAGGGCTAGCATCCTCCCATGAGCAGTTCTTC
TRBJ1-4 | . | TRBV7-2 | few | CASSLAGFNEKLFF | TGTGCCAGCAGCTTAGCCGGTTTTAATGAAAAACTGTTTTTT
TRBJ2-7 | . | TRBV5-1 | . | CASSLVTGRYSNEQYF | TGCGCCAGCAGCTTGGTTACAGGGAGGTATAGCAATGAGCAGTACTTC
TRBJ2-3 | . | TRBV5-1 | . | CASSPRRGPDTQYF | TGCGCCAGCAGCCCCCGGAGGGGTCCAGATACGCAGTATTTT
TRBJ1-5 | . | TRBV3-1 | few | CASSQGGVVNQPQHF | TGTGCCAGCAGCCAAGGAGGGGTGGTCAATCAGCCCCAGCATTTT
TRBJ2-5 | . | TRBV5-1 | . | CANSLAPSSETQYF | TGCGCCAACAGCTTGGCCCCTAGTTCGGAGACCCAGTACTTC
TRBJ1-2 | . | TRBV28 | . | CASSSPLWGAYGYTF | TGTGCCAGCAGTTCCCCCCTGTGGGGCGCCTATGGCTACACCTTC
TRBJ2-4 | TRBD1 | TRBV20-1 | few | CSASSTGGGQNIQYF | TGCAGTGCTAGCTCGACAGGGGGGGGACAAAACATTCAGTACTTC
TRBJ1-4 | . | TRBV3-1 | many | CASSQDDYPGKLFF | TGTGCCAGCAGCCAAGATGACTATCCCGGGAAACTGTTTTTT
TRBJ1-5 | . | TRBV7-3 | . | CASSPRAEVKPQHF | TGTGCCAGCAGCCCCCGAGCTGAAGTAAAGCCCCAGCATTTT
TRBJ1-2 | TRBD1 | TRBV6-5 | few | CASSYLRQGKYNYGYTF | TGTGCCAGCAGTTACTTGCGACAGGGGAAATATAACTATGGCTACACCTTC
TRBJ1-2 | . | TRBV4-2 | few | CASSQIERQGHNYGYTF | TGTGCCAGCAGCCAAATTGAGCGGCAGGGGCATAACTATGGCTACACCTTC
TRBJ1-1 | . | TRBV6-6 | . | CASSYLEEAFF | TGTGCCAGCAGTTACTTGGAGGAAGCTTTCTTT
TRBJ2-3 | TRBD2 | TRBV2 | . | CASSRLAGGGADTQYF | TGTGCCAGCAGTCGTCTAGCGGGGGGCGGAGCAGATACGCAGTATTTT